The 19 T cell receptor beta chains below come from one sample, sequenced in a study of OX40 agonist ivuxolimab in advanced cancers. Clones were read by immunoSEQ multiplex PCR, and TCRdb kept only the in-frame ones, dropping some. Here the sample spans 20,000 to 30,000 clones, approximately 79% being singletons. The sequences come from CD4+ or CD8+ T cells sorted from blood, collected in a trial of the OX40 agonist ivuxolimab. These receptors all stem from an adult with an advanced solid tumor such as melanoma, head and neck, liver or kidney cancer.

J is TRBJ2-5 and V is TRBV7-3; the match to TRBD2 covers 9 bases. Germline V gene data show CDR1 as SGHTA and CDR2 as FQGTGA. Trimming cost V 5 bases and J 4 bases; bases outside gene matches: 11. The CDR3 is 16 residues long. DNA of the CDR3: TGTGCCAGCAGCGCCCAGCCGGGACTAGCAATAGAGACCCAGTACTTC. Translating gives CASSAQPGLAIETQYF.

The rearrangement links TRBV27 to TRBJ2-5; D perhaps matches TRBD2 (7 bases). CDR3 length equals 15 residues. The germline V gene encodes CDR1 MNHEY and CDR2 SMNVEV (reference sequence). V lost 5 bases to trimming and J lost 5 bases, with 18 bases between them. In DNA form, the CDR3 reads TGTGCCAGCAGTCCCATGGGGGGGGCGTGGGAGACCCAGTACTTC. Amino acid sequence: CASSPMGGAWETQYF.

V is TRBV11-3 and J is TRBJ2-2; 7 nucleotides line up with TRBD2. V lost 4 bases to trimming and J lost 4 bases; unmatched junction nucleotides: 15. Germline V gene data show CDR1 as SGHNT and CDR2 as YENEEA. The CDR3 is 18 residues long. CDR3 protein: CASSSHVTSYEATGELFF. The CDR3, as DNA: TGTGCCAGCAGCTCCCACGTGACTAGCTACGAGGCCACCGGGGAGCTGTTTTTT.

This clone was observed a handful of times. The chain carries TRBV6-5 and TRBJ2-3; 7 bases line up with TRBD2. The V gene's germline CDR1 is MNHEY and CDR2 SVGAGI. This CDR3 region has 14 residues. The trim removed 11 bases at V and 1 base at J, leaving 9 bases unmatched. CDR3 protein: CAGKGGDGTDTQYF. The CDR3 DNA follows: TGTGCCGGAAAGGGAGGGGATGGCACAGATACGCAGTATTTT.

V and J are TRBV5-1 and TRBJ1-2, with D maybe TRBD1 (5 bases). The CDR3 is 13 amino acids. Between the trimmed V and J ends, which lost 0 bases and 2 bases, there was a span of 5 bases. The V gene's germline CDR1 is SGHRS and CDR2 YFSETQ. For the CDR3, the DNA is TGCGCCAGCAGCTTGGACAGGAACTATGGCTACACCTTC. Translated: CASSLDRNYGYTF. The variable domain in full, completed from reference TRBV5-1 and TRBJ1-2, reads KAGVTQTPRYLIKTRGQQVTLSCSPISGHRSVSWYQQTPGQGLQFLFEYFSETQRNKGNFPGRFSGRQFSNSRSEMNVSTLELGDSALYLCASSLDRNYGYTFGSGTRLTVV.

The rearrangement joins TRBV5-1 to TRBJ1-6; D is possibly TRBD1 (6 bases). V was clipped by 7 bases and J by 10 bases, with 12 bases between them. CDR1 is SGHRS, CDR2 YFSETQ, per germline. This CDR3 spans 12 amino acids. This CDR3 reads CASARTDSPLHF. Written as DNA, the CDR3 is TGCGCCAGCGCCCGGACAGACTCACCCCTCCACTTT.

The genes are TRBV11-2 and TRBJ1-5; a possible D gene is TRBD1 (5 bases). The germline gives CDR1 SGHAT, CDR2 FQNNGV. The germline V and J ends were trimmed by 5 bases and 8 bases, with 10 bases remaining between them. This CDR3 spans 12 amino acids. The CDR3: CASSPGIEPQHF. The CDR3 DNA sequence: TGTGCCAGCAGCCCAGGGATTGAGCCCCAGCATTTT.

The chain uses TRBV5-4 and TRBJ2-6; 12 bases line up with TRBD2. The V and J ends lost 5 bases and 0 bases, in that order; junction bases with no gene match: 3. The CDR3 has 17 amino acids. Germline V gene data show CDR1 as SGHNT and CDR2 as YYREEE (reference sequence). The DNA of the CDR3 is TGTGCCAGCAGGAAACTAGCGGGGGGCTCTGGGGCCAACGTCCTGACTTTC. Translated: CASRKLAGGSGANVLTF.

A single count supports this clone. The rearrangement uses TRBV18 and TRBJ1-2; no reliable D call. The CDR3 extends over 16 amino acids. Trimming took 3 bases from V and 2 from J, leaving 16 bases between them. CDR1 KGHSH and CDR2 LQKENI come from the germline V gene. For the CDR3, the DNA is TGTGCCAGCTCACCGAAAGGAACAGACCCGAACTATGGCTACACCTTC. Amino acids: CASSPKGTDPNYGYTF.

DNA for the CDR3: TGTGCCAGCAGCGTTGGGGAGGGTGTACAGACCCTCTATGGCTACACCTTC. It yields the protein CASSVGEGVQTLYGYTF. The V call is TRBV9, the J call TRBJ1-2, with unresolved D. V was cut by 2 bases and J by 4 bases, with 21 bases left in between. Germline CDR1 SGDLS, CDR2 YYNGEE. The CDR3 extends over 17 amino acids.

This chain joins TRBV4-1 and TRBJ1-3; TRBD1 matches at 11 bases. V was clipped by 3 bases and J by 4 bases; unmatched bases: 11. CDR1 is MGHRA, CDR2 YSYEKL, per germline. The CDR3 is 18 amino acids. The CDR3 coding sequence is TGCGCCAGCAGCCAGGGCCTCGGACAGGGGGCACGGGGAAACACCATATATTTT. As protein: CASSQGLGQGARGNTIYF.

The chain carries TRBV5-1 and TRBJ2-7; D might be TRBD2 (6 bases). The CDR3 spans 15 residues. V was cut by 4 bases and J by 0 bases, with 14 bases left in between. Germline CDR1 is SGHRS and CDR2 is YFSETQ. This CDR3 is CASSPGSRSSYEQYF. The CDR3 bases are TGCGCCAGCAGCCCCGGGAGTAGAAGCTCCTACGAGCAGTACTTC. The full variable domain, its missing parts supplied by reference TRBV5-1 and TRBJ2-7, is KAGVTQTPRYLIKTRGQQVTLSCSPISGHRSVSWYQQTPGQGLQFLFEYFSETQRNKGNFPGRFSGRQFSNSRSEMNVSTLELGDSALYLCASSPGSRSSYEQYFGPGTRLTVT.

The V gene is TRBV5-1, the J gene TRBJ1-6; D perhaps matches TRBD1 (6 bases). CDR1 SGHRS and CDR2 YFSETQ come from the germline V gene. This CDR3 region has 16 residues. Deletions cut 4 bases from V and 3 bases from J, with 14 bases between. The chain's CDR3 is CASSPDGGGYNSPLHF. CDR3 nucleotides: TGCGCCAGCAGCCCCGACGGAGGGGGCTATAATTCACCCCTCCACTTT. Based on the CDR3 plus reference TRBV5-1 and TRBJ1-6, the full variable domain is KAGVTQTPRYLIKTRGQQVTLSCSPISGHRSVSWYQQTPGQGLQFLFEYFSETQRNKGNFPGRFSGRQFSNSRSEMNVSTLELGDSALYLCASSPDGGGYNSPLHFGNGTRLTVT.

With regard to this clone: Germline and junction disagree at one end, which may indicate a read error. In the same sample, other DNA sequences code for this CDR3. The J gene is TRBJ2-5, the V gene TRBV11-1; 9 bases map to TRBD1. The CDR3 is 16 residues long. Germline CDR1 and CDR2: SGHAT and FQDESV (reference sequence). The DNA of the CDR3 is TGTGCTAGCAGCTTACTCACGGGACAGGGACGGGAGACCCAGTACTTC. It yields the protein CASSLLTGQGRETQYF.

There are a few counts of this clone. The chain joins TRBV9 to TRBJ2-3, with 9 bases matching TRBD2. Losses at the gene ends were 4 bases for V and 6 bases for J; bases not matched to a gene: 12. This CDR3 spans 16 amino acids. Germline V gene sequence: CDR1 SGDLS, CDR2 YYNGEE. The CDR3 is CASSPLPAGGRDTQYF. CDR3 sequence (DNA): TGTGCCAGCAGCCCACTGCCAGCGGGGGGAAGGGATACGCAGTATTTT.

This clone is judged medium-sized. The V and J genes are TRBV11-2 and TRBJ2-7; 11 bases match TRBD2. This CDR3 has 17 amino acids. From germline, CDR1 is SGHAT and CDR2 FQNNGV. V lost 3 bases and J lost 4; bases outside the gene matches: 11. The CDR3 DNA follows: TGTGCCAGCAGCTTTGGGTTACTAGCGGGGGCCGGGTACGAGCAGTACTTC. Its protein product is CASSFGLLAGAGYEQYF.

The chain recombines TRBV21-1 with TRBJ2-5. The tail of the sequence fits TRBJ2-7 better, so the J call may be wrong. TRBV21-1 is listed as a pseudogene. The CDR3 is 20 amino acids. The CDR3, as DNA: TGTGCCAGCAGCACGTTTCCACCGGGCCCCCCTTCAACTACGACCTACGAGCAGTACTTC. This translates into CASSTFPPGPPSTTTYEQYF.

This chain links TRBV6-6 with TRBJ2-1; no reliable D call. This CDR3 contains 11 residues. Germline assignment: CDR1 MNHNY and CDR2 SVGAGI (reference sequence). Trimming cost V 6 bases and J 9 bases, with 9 bases left between them. The CDR3 sequence is CASRIGVEQFF. As DNA, the CDR3 is TGTGCCAGCAGGATAGGTGTTGAGCAGTTCTTC.

The chain carries TRBV7-2 and TRBJ2-7; D remains ambiguous. Germline-derived CDR1 and CDR2 are SGHTA and FQGNSA. The CDR3 sequence is 13 residues long. V was shortened by 2 bases and J by 3 bases, with 8 bases between the two germline ends. The CDR3 nucleotides are TGTGCCAGCAGCTTATTGGCGTACTACGAGCAGTACTTC. Encoded protein: CASSLLAYYEQYF. The variable domain in full, completed from reference TRBV7-2 and TRBJ2-7, reads GAGVSQSPSNKVTEKGKDVELRCDPISGHTALYWYRQSLGQGLEFLIYFQGNSAPDKSGLPSDRFSAERTGGSVSTLTIQRTQQEDSAVYLCASSLLAYYEQYFGPGTRLTVT.